A few counts support the clone carrying this TCR beta chain. TCRdb called the RT-PCR reads again in MiXCR, with one record for every CDR3 protein. In the table there are more than 550,000 distinct CDR3 sequences, more than 13% of which are singletons. V lost 4 bases and J 10 bases, leaving 16 bases between the germline ends. The V gene's germline CDR1 is SEHNR and CDR2 FQNEAQ (reference sequence). The CDR3 consists of 13 residues. This TCR was sampled from a female donor in good health, serving as a healthy control. The chain joins TRBV7-9 to TRBJ1-1, with D unresolved. Sequenced input: memory CD4+ T cells from blood. The CDR3 spells CASSSPPITAAFF. CDR3 nucleotides: TGTGCCAGCAGCTCCCCCCCTATCACGGCAGCTTTCTTT. The variable domain in full, completed from reference TRBV7-9 and TRBJ1-1, reads DTGVSQNPRHKITKRGQNVTFRCDPISEHNRLYWYRQTLGQGPEFLTYFQNEAQLEKSRLLSDRFSAERPKGSFSTLEIQRTEQGDSAMYLCASSSPPITAAFFGQGTRLTVV.